The rows below give T cell receptor beta chains drawn from one sample of a study of blood T cell repertoires in COVID-19. Sequencing used immunoSEQ multiplex PCR; TCRdb keeps in-frame clones, though not all of them. This sample has 90,000 or so clones; 86% occur once, and the top ten carry under 30%. Material for sequencing was peripheral blood. The receptor set was obtained from a human donor in a cohort sampled during active COVID-19. Each CDR3 is given with its conserved first and last residue. The D gene is left open where the match is weak. Size is stated for part of the rows, as once, few or many counts, or as a class when the clone is expanded.

D,V,J,size,DNA,CDR3
-,TRBV19,TRBJ2-2,-,TGTGCCAGTAGTATCGGTCTTTCCGGGGAGCTGTTTTTT,CASSIGLSGELFF
-,TRBV12-5,TRBJ2-1,-,TGTGCTAGTGGTTTGGGTGGGGGCCGGTATCATGAGCAGTTCTTC,CASGLGGGRYHEQFF
-,TRBV9,TRBJ1-3,once,TGTGCCAGCAGCGCCGAGGGTGGCTACTCTGGAAACACCATATATTTT,CASSAEGGYSGNTIYF
TRBD1,TRBV7-8,TRBJ2-7,-,TGTGCCAGCAGCCCAAATAAACAGGGGTCGTCATTTTTAAGGAACTACGAGCAGTACTTC,CASSPNKQGSSFLRNYEQYF
-,TRBV7-2,TRBJ2-3,-,TGTGCCAGCAGCTTGGACAGCCGCACAGATACGCAGTATTTT,CASSLDSRTDTQYF
-,TRBV7-9,TRBJ2-7,-,TGTGCCAGCAGCTTAAGTGGCAGGGATTACGAGCAGTACTTC,CASSLSGRDYEQYF
TRBD1,TRBV3-1/TRBV3-2,TRBJ1-1,-,TGTGCCAGCAGCCAAGGGAAAAGGGGGCGCGGAATTGAAGCTTTCTTT,CASSQGKRGRGIEAFF
TRBD2,TRBV27,TRBJ2-2,-,TGTGCCAGCAGTTTATCGAAGTTAGCGGGAGGTAACACCGGGGAGCTGTTTTTT,CASSLSKLAGGNTGELFF
TRBD2,TRBV10-2,TRBJ2-7,-,TGCGCCAGCAGTGAGACGGGGGGCTCCTACGAGCAGTACTTC,CASSETGGSYEQYF
-,TRBV11-3,TRBJ2-3,-,TGTGCCAGCAGCTTAGTGGGGGGTACCTGGACAGATACGCAGTATTTT,CASSLVGGTWTDTQYF
TRBD1,TRBV7-2,TRBJ2-5,-,TGTGCCAGCAGCCCAGACAGGGCCGGAGAGACCCAGTACTTC,CASSPDRAGETQYF
-,TRBV19,TRBJ2-1,once,TGTGCCAGTAGTATCGGAGCTAGCTCCTACAATGAGCAGTTCTTC,CASSIGASSYNEQFF
TRBD1,TRBV19,TRBJ1-1,-,TGTGCCAGTAGCACACAGGGGGCGAACACTGAAGCTTTCTTT,CASSTQGANTEAFF
TRBD1,TRBV11-2,TRBJ2-3,-,TGTGCCAGCAGCTTAGATACTAGGGGACAGGGGGGGACAGATACGCAGTATTTT,CASSLDTRGQGGTDTQYF
TRBD1,TRBV4-1,TRBJ2-1,-,TGCGCCAGCAGCCAAGATTATTCAGGGGGCAATGAGCAGTTCTTC,CASSQDYSGGNEQFF
TRBD2,TRBV6-5,TRBJ2-1,-,TGTGCCAGCAGCCGGGGGGGGGAAGGGAATGAGCAGTTCTTC,CASSRGGEGNEQFF
TRBD1,TRBV6-6,TRBJ1-5,-,TGTGCCAGCAGTTACGGGCAGGGGGCTAGCAATCAGCCCCAGCATTTT,CASSYGQGASNQPQHF
-,TRBV24-1,TRBJ1-5,-,TGTGCCACCGTCGGCACAGGTAATCAGCCCCAGCATTTT,CATVGTGNQPQHF
TRBD2,TRBV29-1,TRBJ2-7,-,TGCAGCGTTGGTACTAGCGGGGACCGACCCTACGAGCAGTACTTC,CSVGTSGDRPYEQYF
TRBD2,TRBV9,TRBJ2-3,-,TGTGCCAGCAGCCCCGGGACTAGCGGGCCAATCACAGATACGCAGTATTTT,CASSPGTSGPITDTQYF
TRBD1,TRBV18,TRBJ2-2,-,TGTGCCAGCTCACCCGGACAGGGACCCACCGGGGAGCTGTTTTTT,CASSPGQGPTGELFF
TRBD1,TRBV5-4,TRBJ2-7,few,TGTGCCAGCAGCCGGGGACAGGGAGGATACGAGCAGTACTTC,CASSRGQGGYEQYF
-,TRBV7-8,TRBJ1-2,-,TGTGCCAGCAGCTTAGGAGGTGTTGCAGCCTATGGCTACACCTTC,CASSLGGVAAYGYTF
TRBD1,TRBV7-2,TRBJ1-1,-,TGTGCCAGCAGCCTTGTGGGACAGGAGAACACTGAAGCTTTCTTT,CASSLVGQENTEAFF
-,TRBV20-1,TRBJ1-5,-,TGCAGTGCTAGTAAGGGGCTAAATCAGCCCCAGCATTTT,CSASKGLNQPQHF
TRBD1,TRBV6-5,TRBJ2-3,-,TGTGCCAGCAGATCACAGGGGGCTATCACAGATACGCAGTATTTT,CASRSQGAITDTQYF
TRBD2,TRBV6-2/TRBV6-3,TRBJ2-1,-,TGTGCCAGCAGTTACGAGGCTAGCGGCCACAATGAGCAGTTCTTC,CASSYEASGHNEQFF
-,TRBV5-1,TRBJ2-2,-,TGCGCCAGCAGCTTGGACGGGGGGGAGCTGTTTTTT,CASSLDGGELFF
TRBD2,TRBV2,TRBJ2-3,-,TGTGCCAGCTTTCGGGGGGGCCGGGATACGCAGTATTTT,CASFRGGRDTQYF
-,TRBV28,TRBJ1-3,-,TGTGCCAGCAGTTTGGAAGCAGCGTATGGAAGAGGAAACACCATATATTTT,CASSLEAAYGRGNTIYF
TRBD1,TRBV19,TRBJ2-1,-,TGTGCCACTAAAAGGGGACAGAGCTCCTACAATGAGCAGTTCTTC,CATKRGQSSYNEQFF
-,TRBV10-2,TRBJ1-5,-,TGCGCCAGCAGTGAGTCCAAGGGGATGCAGCCCCAGCATTTT,CASSESKGMQPQHF
TRBD1,TRBV27,TRBJ1-2,-,TGTGCCAGCAGTTTATCGGTGACAGGGCCCTATGGCTACACCTTC,CASSLSVTGPYGYTF